This TCR beta chain was retrieved from a study of T cells in Graves' hyperthyroidism and ophthalmopathy. Findings of the study overall: Ophthalmopathy and stable hyperthyroidism were separated by a 13 V-J model. Most clonotypes expanded in thyroid above 0.001 were likewise present in blood.

This clonotype was observed a few times. As yet, its antigen is unknown. The CDR3 loop spans 16 amino acids. After removal of 1 base from V and 2 bases from J, the junction contained 2 bases not matched to a gene. Germline assignment: CDR1 LGHNA and CDR2 YNFKEQ. Using RNA transcripts as the source, TCR beta CDR3 regions were amplified. During a first-round RT-PCR of the TCR CDR3, the HTBI primer set was used. TCRdb re-called the multiplex PCR reads through MiXCR, storing one row per CDR3 protein. Of 250,000 to 300,000 distinct CDR3 sequences in the sample, roughly 15% were seen once. Aged 18 to 65, the patients had hyperthyroidism that was newly diagnosed and had lasted under 2 months.

This TCR derives from a woman aged 45-59 years with Graves' hyperthyroidism that later progressed to Graves' ophthalmopathy. The chain is built from TRBV4-2 and TRBJ2-2; TRBD2 matches at 9 bases. The source material was blood. DNA for the CDR3: TGTGCCAGCAGCCAAGTAGCGGGGGTTAACACCGGGGAGCTGTTTTTT. This encodes CASSQVAGVNTGELFF.